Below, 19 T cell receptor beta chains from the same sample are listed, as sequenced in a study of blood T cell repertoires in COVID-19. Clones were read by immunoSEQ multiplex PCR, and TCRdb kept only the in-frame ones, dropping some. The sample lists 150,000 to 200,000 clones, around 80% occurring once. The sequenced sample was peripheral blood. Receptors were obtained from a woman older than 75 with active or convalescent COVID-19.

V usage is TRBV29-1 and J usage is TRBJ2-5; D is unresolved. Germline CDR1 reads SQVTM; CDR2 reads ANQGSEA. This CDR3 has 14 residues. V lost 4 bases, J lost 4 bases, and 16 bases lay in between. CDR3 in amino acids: CSVVLSLGAETQYF. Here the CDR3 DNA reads TGCAGCGTTGTCCTCTCTTTAGGAGCAGAGACCCAGTACTTC. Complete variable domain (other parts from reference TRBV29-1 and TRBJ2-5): SAVISQKPSRDICQRGTSLTIQCQVDSQVTMMFWYRQQPGQSLTLIATANQGSEATYESGFVIDKFPISRPNLTFSTLTVSNMSPEDSSIYLCSVVLSLGAETQYFGPGTRLLVL.

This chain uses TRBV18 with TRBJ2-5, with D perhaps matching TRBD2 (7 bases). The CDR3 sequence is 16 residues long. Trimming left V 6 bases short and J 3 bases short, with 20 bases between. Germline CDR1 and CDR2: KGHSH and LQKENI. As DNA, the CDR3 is TGTGCCAGCTCTCCCCGGGGGGCGATTACCAAAGAGACCCAGTACTTC. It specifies CASSPRGAITKETQYF.

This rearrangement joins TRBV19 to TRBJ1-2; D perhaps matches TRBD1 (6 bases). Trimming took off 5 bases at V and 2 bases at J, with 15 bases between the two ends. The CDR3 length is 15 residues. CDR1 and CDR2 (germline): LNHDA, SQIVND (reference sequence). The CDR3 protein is CASSAPGHENYGYTF. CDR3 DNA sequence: TGTGCCAGTAGTGCGCCGGGACACGAGAACTATGGCTACACCTTC.

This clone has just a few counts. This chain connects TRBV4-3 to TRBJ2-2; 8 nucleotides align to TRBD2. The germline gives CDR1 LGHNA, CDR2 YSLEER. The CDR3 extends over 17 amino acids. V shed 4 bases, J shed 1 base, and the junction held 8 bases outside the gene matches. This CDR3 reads CASSPLPLAGNTGELFF. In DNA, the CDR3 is TGCGCCAGCAGCCCGCTTCCTCTAGCGGGGAACACCGGGGAGCTGTTTTTT.

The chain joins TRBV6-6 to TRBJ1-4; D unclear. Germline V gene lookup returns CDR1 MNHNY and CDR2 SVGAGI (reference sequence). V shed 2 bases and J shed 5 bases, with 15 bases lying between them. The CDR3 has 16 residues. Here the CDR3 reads CASSYGGRALNEKLFF. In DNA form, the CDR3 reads TGTGCCAGCAGTTACGGCGGGCGGGCCCTAAATGAAAAACTGTTTTTT.

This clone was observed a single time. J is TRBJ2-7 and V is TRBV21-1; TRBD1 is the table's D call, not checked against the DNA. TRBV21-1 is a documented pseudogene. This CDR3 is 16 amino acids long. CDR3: CASSKGKGAETYEQYF. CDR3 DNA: TGTGCCAGCAGCAAAGGTAAGGGGGCTGAGACCTACGAGCAGTACTTC.

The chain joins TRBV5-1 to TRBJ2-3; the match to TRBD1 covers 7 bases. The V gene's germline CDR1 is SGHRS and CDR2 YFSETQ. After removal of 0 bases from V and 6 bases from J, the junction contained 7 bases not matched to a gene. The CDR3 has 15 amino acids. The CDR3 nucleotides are TGCGCCAGCAGCTTGGATGGTACCAGGGGGGATACGCAGTATTTT. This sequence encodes CASSLDGTRGDTQYF.

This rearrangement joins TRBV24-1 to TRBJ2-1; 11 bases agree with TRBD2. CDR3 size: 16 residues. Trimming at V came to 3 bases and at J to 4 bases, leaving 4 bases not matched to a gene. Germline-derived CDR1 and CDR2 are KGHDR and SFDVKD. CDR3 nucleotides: TGTGCCACCAGTGATATTAGACTAGCGGGGTACAATGAGCAGTTCTTC. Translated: CATSDIRLAGYNEQFF.

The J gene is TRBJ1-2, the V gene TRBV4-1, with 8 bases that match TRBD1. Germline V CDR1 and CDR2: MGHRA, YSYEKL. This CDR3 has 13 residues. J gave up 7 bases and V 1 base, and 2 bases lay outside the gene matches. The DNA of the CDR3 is TGCGCCAGCAGCCAAGGACAGGGGTTTGGCTACACCTTC. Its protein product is CASSQGQGFGYTF.

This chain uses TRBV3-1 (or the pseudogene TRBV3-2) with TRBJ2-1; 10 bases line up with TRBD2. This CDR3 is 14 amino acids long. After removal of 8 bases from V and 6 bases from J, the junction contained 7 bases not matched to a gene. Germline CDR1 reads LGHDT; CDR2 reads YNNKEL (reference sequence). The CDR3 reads CASRPSGGANEQFF. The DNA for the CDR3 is TGTGCCAGCCGCCCCAGCGGGGGGGCCAATGAGCAGTTCTTC.

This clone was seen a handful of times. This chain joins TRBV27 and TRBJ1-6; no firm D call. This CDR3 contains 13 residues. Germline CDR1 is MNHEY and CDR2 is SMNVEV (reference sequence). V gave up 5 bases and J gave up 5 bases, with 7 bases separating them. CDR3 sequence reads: CASSRANNSPLHF. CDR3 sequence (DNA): TGTGCCAGCAGTCGCGCCAATAATTCACCCCTCCACTTT.

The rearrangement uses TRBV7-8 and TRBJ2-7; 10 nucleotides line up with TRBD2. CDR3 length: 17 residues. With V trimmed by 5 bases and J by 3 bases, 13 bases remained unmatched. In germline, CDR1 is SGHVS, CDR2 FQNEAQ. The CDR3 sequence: CASSPRVAGGKHYEQYF. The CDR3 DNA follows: TGTGCCAGCAGCCCCCGGGTAGCGGGGGGAAAACACTACGAGCAGTACTTC.

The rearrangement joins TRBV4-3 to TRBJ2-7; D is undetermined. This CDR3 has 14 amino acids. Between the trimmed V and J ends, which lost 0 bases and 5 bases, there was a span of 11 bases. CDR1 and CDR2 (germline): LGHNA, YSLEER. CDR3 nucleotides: TGCGCCAGCAGCCAAGATTACGAGGTTCACGAGCAGTACTTC. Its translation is CASSQDYEVHEQYF.

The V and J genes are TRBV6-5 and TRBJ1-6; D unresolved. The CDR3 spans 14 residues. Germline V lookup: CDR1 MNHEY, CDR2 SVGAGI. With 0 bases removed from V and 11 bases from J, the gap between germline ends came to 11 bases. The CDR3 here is CASSYSSARPPLHF. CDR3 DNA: TGTGCCAGCAGTTACTCGAGTGCGAGGCCACCCCTCCACTTT.

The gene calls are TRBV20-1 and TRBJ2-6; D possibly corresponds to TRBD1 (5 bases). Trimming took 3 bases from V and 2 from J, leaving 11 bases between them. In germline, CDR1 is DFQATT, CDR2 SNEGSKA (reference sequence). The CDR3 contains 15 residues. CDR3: CSASPQGAGANVLTF. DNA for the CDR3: TGCAGTGCTAGTCCCCAAGGGGCTGGGGCCAACGTCCTGACTTTC.

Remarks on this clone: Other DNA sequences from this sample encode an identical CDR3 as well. The CDR3 coding sequence is TGTGCCAGCAGCCACCTAGCTGGGGAAGAGACCCAGTACTTC. It translates to CASSHLAGEETQYF. V is TRBV3-1 (or the pseudogene TRBV3-2) and J is TRBJ2-5; TRBD2 is a possible D gene (5 bases). Trimming stripped 3 bases from V and 3 bases from J, with 11 bases between. Germline V gene data show CDR1 as LGHDT and CDR2 as YNNKEL (reference sequence). The CDR3 extends over 14 amino acids.

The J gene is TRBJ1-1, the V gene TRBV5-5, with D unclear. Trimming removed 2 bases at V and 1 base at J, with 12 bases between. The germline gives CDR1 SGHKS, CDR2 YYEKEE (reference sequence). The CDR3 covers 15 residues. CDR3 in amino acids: CASSFIISGNTEAFF. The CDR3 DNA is TGTGCCAGCAGCTTCATTATTTCGGGGAACACTGAAGCTTTCTTT.

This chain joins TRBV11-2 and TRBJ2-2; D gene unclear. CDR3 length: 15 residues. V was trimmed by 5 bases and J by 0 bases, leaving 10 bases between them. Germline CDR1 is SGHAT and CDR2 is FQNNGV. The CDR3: CASSPSVTNTGELFF. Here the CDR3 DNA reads TGTGCCAGCAGCCCCTCCGTAACGAACACCGGGGAGCTGTTTTTT.

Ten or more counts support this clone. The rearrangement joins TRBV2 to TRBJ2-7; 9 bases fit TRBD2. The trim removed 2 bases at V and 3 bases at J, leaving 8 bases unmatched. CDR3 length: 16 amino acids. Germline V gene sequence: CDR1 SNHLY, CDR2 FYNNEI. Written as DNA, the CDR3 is TGTGCCAGCAGTGAAAGGGTAGCGGGGGCCCTCTACGAGCAGTACTTC. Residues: CASSERVAGALYEQYF. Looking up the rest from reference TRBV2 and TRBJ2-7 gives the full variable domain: EPEVTQTPSHQVTQMGQEVILRCVPISNHLYFYWYRQILGQKVEFLVSFYNNEISEKSEIFDDQFSVERPDGSNFTLKIRSTKLEDSAMYFCASSERVAGALYEQYFGPGTRLTVT.